A selection of T cell receptor beta chains follows, all from one sample in a study of blood T cell repertoires in COVID-19. Data came from immunoSEQ multiplex PCR; TCRdb stores just in-frame clones and leaves some out. The sample lists about 100,000 clones, 80% to 90% seen once, with roughly 3% in the top ten. What was sequenced was PBMCs or T cells enriched from blood (not recorded which). These receptors were taken from a woman aged 45-59 years who had recovered from COVID-19. CDR3s include the opening cysteine and the closing phenylalanine or tryptophan. The D gene is left open where the match is weak. The size entry is marked missing in some rows and otherwise reads once, few, many or a size class.

CDR3 protein	CDR3 DNA	clone size	D gene	V gene	J gene
CASSYSGLHYNEQFF	TGTGCCAGCAGTTACTCGGGACTACACTACAATGAGCAGTTCTTC	-	TRBD2	TRBV6-5	TRBJ2-1
CASSQRTSGNTGELFF	TGTGCCAGCAGCCAAAGGACTAGCGGGAACACCGGGGAGCTGTTTTTT	-	TRBD2	TRBV3-1/TRBV3-2	TRBJ2-2
CASSYTSGSDEQFF	TGTGCCAGCAGTTATACTAGCGGGAGTGATGAGCAGTTCTTC	-	TRBD2	TRBV2	TRBJ2-1
CASSQGREASYEQYF	TGTGCCAGCAGCCAAGGGCGGGAGGCGTCCTACGAGCAGTACTTC	-	TRBD2	TRBV3-1/TRBV3-2	TRBJ2-7
CASSPRDRTQYF	TGTGCCAGCAGCCCTCGGGATAGGACCCAGTACTTC	-	-	TRBV5-4	TRBJ2-5
CAWMTYREGYTF	TGTGCCTGGATGACATACAGGGAAGGCTACACCTTC	once	-	TRBV30	TRBJ1-2
CASSAGDSNYGYTF	TGTGCCAGCAGCGCCGGGGACAGTAACTATGGCTACACCTTC	-	TRBD1	TRBV9	TRBJ1-2
CASSPTGKGQFF	TGTGCCAGCAGCCCGACAGGGAAAGGGCAGTTCTTC	-	TRBD1	TRBV2	TRBJ2-1
CASSHGTYPEAFF	TGTGCCAGCAGCCACGGGACATACCCTGAAGCTTTCTTT	-	-	TRBV14	TRBJ1-1
CASRLDPRTSGRDTYNEQFF	TGTGCAAGTCGCTTAGATCCCCGGACTAGCGGGAGGGACACCTACAATGAGCAGTTCTTC	-	-	TRBV12-2	TRBJ2-1
CASSPRGQGADYGYTF	TGTGCCAGCAGCCCACGGGGACAGGGGGCGGACTATGGCTACACCTTC	-	TRBD1	TRBV4-2	TRBJ1-2
CASSLSPVSGDQPQHF	TGTGCCAGCAGTTTATCGCCCGTGTCAGGCGATCAGCCCCAGCATTTT	once	-	TRBV27	TRBJ1-5
CASSPGGKGQPQHF	TGTGCCAGCAGTCCCGGGGGGAAGGGACAGCCCCAGCATTTT	-	-	TRBV6-5	TRBJ1-5
CASSVPGQTNVLTF	TGTGCCAGCAGCGTACCGGGACAGACCAACGTCCTGACTTTC	-	TRBD1	TRBV5-5	TRBJ2-6
CASSSQGKGDTEAFF	TGTGCCAGCAGTTCCCAGGGGAAGGGAGACACTGAAGCTTTCTTT	once	-	TRBV28	TRBJ1-1
CASSDVGQGIYNEQFF	TGTGCCAGCAGCGACGTGGGACAGGGCATCTACAATGAGCAGTTCTTC	-	TRBD1	TRBV28	TRBJ2-1
CASGTDTEAFF	TGTGCCAGTGGGACTGACACTGAAGCTTTCTTT	-	-	TRBV19	TRBJ1-1
CASSGLGGSGTGELFF	TGTGCCAGCAGTGGGCTGGGCGGGAGTGGCACCGGGGAGCTGTTTTTT	-	TRBD2	TRBV2	TRBJ2-2
CASSPDPGGGEKLFF	TGTGCCAGCAGCCCAGACCCAGGGGGTGGGGAAAAACTGTTTTTT	-	TRBD1	TRBV7-2	TRBJ1-4
CASSPQRLVWNEQYF	TGTGCCAGCAGTCCCCAACGACTAGTTTGGAACGAGCAGTACTTC	-	-	TRBV27	TRBJ2-7
CASSRQRVSQETQYF	TGTGCCAGCAGCCGTCAACGCGTATCACAAGAGACCCAGTACTTC	-	-	TRBV28	TRBJ2-5
CASSLEGPPYEQYF	TGCGCCAGCAGCTTGGAGGGGCCCCCCTACGAGCAGTACTTC	once	-	TRBV5-1	TRBJ2-7
CASSSKQWGRAQETQYF	TGTGCCAGCAGCTCTAAACAGTGGGGCAGGGCACAAGAGACCCAGTACTTC	-	-	TRBV7-2	TRBJ2-5
CASQDRGRYEQYF	TGTGCCAGCCAGGACAGGGGGCGGTACGAGCAGTACTTC	-	TRBD1	TRBV3-1/TRBV3-2	TRBJ2-7
CASSPRVQETQYF	TGTGCCAGCAGTCCCCGGGTCCAAGAGACCCAGTACTTC	-	-	TRBV14	TRBJ2-5
CASSTGQGRTEAFF	TGTGCCAGTAGTACGGGACAGGGAAGAACTGAAGCTTTCTTT	-	TRBD1	TRBV19	TRBJ1-1
CASSMTGADTEAFF	TGTGCCAGTAGTATGACAGGGGCGGACACTGAAGCTTTCTTT	-	TRBD1	TRBV19	TRBJ1-1
CASSKGGTGDGGYTF	TGCGCCAGCAGCAAAGGCGGGACAGGGGACGGTGGCTACACCTTC	-	TRBD1	TRBV5-1	TRBJ1-2
CASSPTRPGSYTEAFF	TGTGCCAGCAGCCCCACCAGGCCAGGGTCGTACACTGAAGCTTTCTTT	few	-	TRBV7-3	TRBJ1-1
CASTPHMETQYF	TGTGCCAGCACCCCCCACATGGAGACCCAGTACTTC	once	-	TRBV2	TRBJ2-5
CASSDGLAGADTQYF	TGCGCCAGCAGTGACGGGCTAGCCGGTGCAGATACGCAGTATTTT	once	-	TRBV10-1	TRBJ2-3
CAISAVADTYNEQFF	TGTGCCATCAGTGCGGTAGCTGATACCTACAATGAGCAGTTCTTC	-	-	TRBV10-3	TRBJ2-1
CAWSVRPGGYGSPLHF	TGTGCCTGGAGTGTGCGGCCAGGGGGTTACGGTTCACCCCTCCACTTT	-	TRBD1	TRBV30	TRBJ1-6
CASGDYEQYF	TGTGCCAGCGGAGACTACGAGCAGTACTTC	-	-	TRBV7-9	TRBJ2-7
CASSSRVYQPQHF	TGTGCCAGCAGTTCCAGGGTCTATCAGCCCCAGCATTTT	-	-	TRBV12-3/TRBV12-4	TRBJ1-5
CASSADRGGETQYF	TGTGCCAGCAGCGCTGACAGGGGTGGAGAGACCCAGTACTTC	-	TRBD1	TRBV9	TRBJ2-5
CASSIFGTTNTEAFF	TGTGCCAGCAGTATTTTCGGGACAACGAACACTGAAGCTTTCTTT	-	-	TRBV6-5	TRBJ1-1
CASTLGGGAGEQYF	TGTGCCAGCACCTTAGGGGGGGGCGCGGGTGAGCAGTACTTC	-	-	TRBV25-1	TRBJ2-7
CATSRDFREGQPQHF	TGTGCCACCAGCAGAGATTTCAGGGAAGGTCAGCCCCAGCATTTT	-	-	TRBV15	TRBJ1-5
CASSPPVVSAAFF	TGTGCCAGCTCACCACCTGTGGTCTCTGCGGCTTTCTTT	-	-	TRBV18	TRBJ1-1
CATSGRTNTGELFF	TGTGCCACCAGTGGTAGAACGAACACCGGGGAGCTGTTTTTT	-	-	TRBV24-1	TRBJ2-2
CAWSSPPGQGASSYEQYF	TGTGCCTGGAGTTCCCCTCCCGGACAGGGGGCTTCTTCGTACGAGCAGTACTTC	-	TRBD1	TRBV30	TRBJ2-7
CASSQERSGRAETQYF	TGCGCCAGCAGCCAAGAACGTAGCGGGAGGGCAGAGACCCAGTACTTC	-	TRBD2	TRBV4-1	TRBJ2-5
CATSDTSGRVDTQYF	TGTGCCACCAGTGACACTAGCGGGAGAGTAGATACGCAGTATTTT	once	TRBD2	TRBV24-1	TRBJ2-3
CASSDFRADYGYTF	TGCGCCAGCAGCGACTTCAGGGCTGACTATGGCTACACCTTC	once	-	TRBV5-1	TRBJ1-2
CASSGREVWYTEAFF	TGTGCCAGCAGTGGGAGGGAGGTGTGGTACACTGAAGCTTTCTTT	-	-	TRBV2	TRBJ1-1
CASTPRQNYGYTF	TGTGCCAGCACCCCGAGACAAAACTATGGCTACACCTTC	-	-	TRBV12-3/TRBV12-4	TRBJ1-2
CASSAPGDRGRGGEKLFF	TGTGCCAGCAGTGCTCCAGGGGACAGGGGGCGTGGAGGAGAAAAACTGTTTTTT	-	TRBD1	TRBV6-1	TRBJ1-4
CASSPPGGRTYEQYF	TGTGCCAGCTCACCACCCGGCGGGCGAACCTACGAGCAGTACTTC	-	-	TRBV18	TRBJ2-7
CASSLGAGGDTQYF	TGTGCCAGCAGCTTAGGGGCGGGGGGAGATACGCAGTATTTT	-	TRBD2	TRBV7-2	TRBJ2-3
CASSILGSGGRADTQYF	TGTGCCAGCAGCATCCTTGGAAGCGGGGGGCGAGCAGATACGCAGTATTTT	-	TRBD2	TRBV7-9	TRBJ2-3
CASSPPLRDRERGYTF	TGTGCCAGCAGCCCTCCCTTGCGGGACAGGGAGAGGGGCTACACCTTC	-	TRBD1	TRBV7-8	TRBJ1-2
CASSYYPPGQGGRNEQFF	TGTGCCAGCAGCTACTACCCCCCGGGACAGGGGGGAAGGAATGAGCAGTTCTTC	-	TRBD1	TRBV27	TRBJ2-1
CASRSGGLQETQYF	TGTGCCAGTCGTAGCGGGGGTCTACAAGAGACCCAGTACTTC	-	TRBD2	TRBV19	TRBJ2-5
CASSLIRTYEQYF	TGTGCCAGCAGTTTAATCAGGACCTACGAGCAGTACTTC	once	-	TRBV28	TRBJ2-7
CASSLRLAGTDTQYF	TGTGCCAGCAGCTTAAGGCTAGCGGGGACAGATACGCAGTATTTT	-	TRBD2	TRBV7-3	TRBJ2-3
CAWMGSGRYGYTF	TGTGCCTGGATGGGGAGTGGGAGGTATGGCTACACCTTC	-	-	TRBV30	TRBJ1-2
CASSLRQGVTNQPQHF	TGTGCCAGCAGTTTAAGACAGGGGGTTACCAATCAGCCCCAGCATTTT	-	TRBD1	TRBV28	TRBJ1-5
CATSGKRQGIYLNYGYTF	TGTGCCACCAGTGGGAAACGACAGGGTATTTACCTTAACTATGGCTACACCTTC	-	TRBD1	TRBV24-1	TRBJ1-2
CASSLGTLRHEQFF	TGCGCCAGCAGCCTCGGGACTTTGAGACATGAGCAGTTCTTC	-	-	TRBV5-1	TRBJ2-1